The sequence of this T cell receptor beta chain was determined in a study of early stage breast cancer tumors. General study points: Blood repertoires resembled normal breast more than tumor. Commonly generated sequences made up most enriched TCRB sequences shared between patients.

Details on this clone: Antigen unknown.

The method was immunoSEQ multiplex PCR; TCRdb's version includes in-frame clones alone and lacks a portion of them. Among tens of thousands of clones listed, 65% to 80% were seen once. The specimen was blood. The TCR comes from a person aged 55 to 75 with breast cancer.

The CDR3 DNA sequence: TGTGCCAGCAGTTTATCCTTCTCGGGGGGGGAAAAACTGTTTTTT. Protein product: CASSLSFSGGEKLFF. This chain uses TRBV27 with TRBJ1-4, with D tentatively TRBD1 (5 bases). The CDR3 spans 15 residues. Trimming took 0 bases from V and 8 from J, leaving 13 bases between them. The germline V gene encodes CDR1 MNHEY and CDR2 SMNVEV (reference sequence).